This note documents a single TCR beta chain sequence. What this receptor recognizes is not known. Base qualities are not recorded, but no much larger clone differs from it by a single base. The library was made by the immunoSEQ multiplex PCR assay. The multiplex PCR relied on a mix of 60 forward primers for TCR Vbeta segments and 13 reverse primers for TCR Jbeta segments. The CDR3 region of rearranged TCR beta genes was amplified from genomic DNA with a multiplex PCR assay. Amplified TCR beta libraries were sequenced as 87-base-pair reads on the Illumina HiSeq System. The paper's processing steps were these. In a later analysis, some 80 million unique TCR beta chains were counted across the 500 to 850 repertoires, and approximately 9.9 million of these chains were shared by at least two donors. To remove PCR and sequencing errors, raw reads were error-corrected and collapsed into unique sequences using a nearest-neighbor algorithm that merged closely related sequences. Alignment of CDR3 sequences to IMGT reference sequences was used to assign V, D and J gene segments. Each retained sequence needed at least a six-nucleotide match to both a V gene segment and a J gene segment. Rearrangements were classified as productive when the CDR3 lacked stop codons and remained in frame with V and J, and all other rearrangements were classified as non-productive. Following IMGT convention, CDR3 was defined as the stretch from the second conserved V-encoded cysteine up to the conserved J-encoded phenylalanine. Sequences without an unambiguous match to a single V gene segment were excluded from the earlier analysis of 500 to 700 of the donors. An earlier analysis of 587 of the donors classified V segments as functional when productive rearrangements were above 56.7% and as segregating when the standard deviation between donors was above 5%. A statistical classification framework was built for diagnosing cytomegalovirus status from the catalog of TCR beta chain sequences. In a later analysis, V and J genes were assigned by comparing TCR nucleotide sequences against IMGT/GENE-DB human TR gene sequences. The TCRdist pipeline was used in a later analysis to assign CDR3 sequences and most-parsimonious VDJ recombination scenarios. A later analysis defined each TCR beta chain by its CDR3 amino acid sequence plus V-gene family, and excluded reads lacking a unique V-gene family. To address suspected cross-contamination and a sequencing artifact, a later analysis removed 592 highly shared, low-generation-probability nucleotide sequences. In a later analysis, a clonal expansion index for each public chain was calculated from normalized within-repertoire ranks of inferred template counts. Generation probabilities in a later analysis came from a VDJ recombination model fitted to out-of-frame rearrangements, and those results were checked against IGoR. Hypergeometric tests were used in a later analysis to score TCR-TCR, TCR-HLA and TCR-CMV co-occurrence, with a repertoire-size bias correction applied to the TCR pairs. To estimate false discovery rates, a later analysis permuted the HLA or CMV assignments 20 times. In a later analysis, co-occurring TCRs were grouped with DBSCAN, and TCRdist sequence similarity was added when clustering was performed within HLA-allele-positive subsets. Co-occurrence clustering excluded repertoires with fewer than 30,000 or more than 120,000 public chains, plus five with anomalous nucleotide sharing. Imported from immuneACCESS, the table was reduced by TCRdb to in-frame sequences with V and J called. These copies leave out some clones; in studies compared against another copy, an unresolved V gene accounts for under half, and the cause of the remainder is not known. V and J calls and clone size are those listed in that table; D and trimming were worked out from the DNA. Within this sample are roughly 150,000 clones, with roughly three quarters of them counted one time only. The ten largest clones take up 1.5% to 2% of the sample.

The CDR3 covers 13 residues, taking in both the cysteine and the phenylalanine. Just the 39-base CDR3 DNA is kept, in frame starting at base 1. The trim is 6 bases for V and 4 bases for J, with a gap of 12 bases between the germline ends. From a lookup of the germline V gene, CDR1 and CDR2 are MNHNS and SASEGT. This sample is part of a study of cytomegalovirus exposure and HLA in healthy donors (dated by TCRdb to 2015 to 2018). Notes on the research overall: An earlier analysis of approximately 590 of the donors reported about 290 Gb of sequence data and approximately 110 million unique TCR beta sequences from about 179 million T cells. An early release that covered about 600 HLA-typed donors contained approximately 300 gigabases of sequencing data and 65 million to 100 million unique TCR sequences. Of the 398 genotyped donors, roughly 85% fell in the genetic ancestry cluster associated with self-reported Caucasian donors. The aim of the study was to test whether cataloging public T cell receptors could identify signatures of past pathogen exposure. The study used immunosequencing to profile the T cell repertoires of under 700 subjects and linked those repertoires to cytomegalovirus serostatus. Besides the first cohort of around 670 subjects, a separate validation cohort made up of around 120 different subjects was used. The study combined high-throughput TCR immunosequencing, statistical association of individual TCRs with disease status, and machine learning to predict cytomegalovirus infection status. In a later analysis, previously published TCR beta repertoires from about 640 donors were re-analyzed and high-resolution HLA genotyping was added so that TCR occurrence patterns could be studied. In the later analysis, no new phenotypic data were used to find candidate immune exposures; instead, reliance was placed on TCR beta sequences and their occurrence across donors. An earlier analysis of about 620 of the donors applied high-throughput TCR beta sequencing to assess whether each TCR beta V gene segment acted as functional or pseudogenic. Donor age, sex, ethnicity and CMV serostatus were compiled alongside the repertoire data. A later genetic analysis used genome-wide SNP genotypes for about three fifths of the 666 donors, treating that subset as a discovery cohort. All discovery cohort repertoires had been generated using a single sequencing platform. Class I and class II HLA loci were covered by the typing at four-digit resolution. Typing coverage differed by locus: A, B, C, DRB1 and DQB1 were typed in roughly 620-630 donors, DQA1 in roughly 500, DPA1 in some 570, and DPB1 in about 450. Four to six DR-DQ haplotypes were handled as single units for association and clustering, since linkage in the cohort was strong. Across approximately 400 genotyped donors of the cohort, an average of roughly 230,000 unique TCR beta nucleotide sequences per donor were sequenced, and roughly a sixth of those sequences were non-productive.

What the authors observed across the whole study: Cytomegalovirus status was reported to be diagnosed by the classifier with high specificity and sensitivity in both the original and validation cohorts. Broadly in line with IMGT annotations, most TCR beta V segments showed up in productive rearrangements about 87% or about 30% of the time in an earlier analysis of 587 of the donors. The presence/absence analyses assumed that sequencing depth was roughly uniform across donors, and that assumption may not be true. The earlier analysis of approximately 560 of the donors excluded seventeen rarely observed V segments, including chromosome 9 orphons, because counts were too low. Correlated functional status among segregating V segments might be attributable to linkage disequilibrium, but an unknown experimental factor could not be ruled out. Across donors, most TCR sequences were observed very rarely, whereas some public TCRs were present in many individuals. A total of around 150 TCR beta chains were listed by the study as associated with cytomegalovirus. Specific HLA alleles were associated with 15,000 to 20,000 TCR beta sequences at a false discovery rate of 0.05 in a later analysis. In vitro tests confirmed that a few of the cytomegalovirus-associated TCR beta chains recognize cytomegalovirus antigens. Compared with equally common non-associated chains, HLA-associated TCR beta chains in a later analysis were more clonally expanded and had lower generation probabilities. Because HLA typing was missing for some donors at each locus, association tests included only the typed subset. Some IMGT-functional V segments, including TRBV6-2 and TRBV6-3, could not be distinguished by the 87-base-pair reads and were therefore excluded. V-gene and J-gene trimming of TCR beta chains was associated with a missense DCLRE1C variant in a later genetic analysis, and the association was replicated in an independent cohort. A further reported finding was that TCR beta sequences accurately predicted the HLA-A and HLA-B alleles for most subjects in the first cohort. For the cohort, immune exposure information was limited to CMV serostatus. When HLA alleles, especially DR and DQ, strongly co-occurred, attributing TCR associations to individual alleles was difficult. A later genetic analysis reported fewer N-insertions in productive TCRs among donors in an Asian-associated ancestry cluster than the roughly 640-donor mean. In a later analysis, several top co-occurrence clusters were reported to appear linked to parvovirus B19, influenza, CMV and Epstein-Barr virus. A later analysis found that TCR association rates varied across HLA loci, with DRB1 alleles showing the most associated TCRs and HLA-C alleles the fewest. This cohort had only TCR beta chains sequenced, and the lack of alpha or paired-chain data limited which features could be detected. Most CMV-associated TCR beta chains appeared to be HLA-restricted in a later analysis, and the HLA associations seemed to be driven largely by CMV exposure. A group of highly shared sequence variants was considered likely to be a technical artifact of the sequencing pipeline. The authors suggested that the approach could potentially be extended to other disease states and immunological phenotypes.

In total, 500 to 700 healthy bone marrow donors made up the cohort. At the time of sampling, all cohort members were nominally healthy, though unrecorded immune exposures were likely present. The donor tested CMV seronegative, placing the donor among the roughly 350 seronegative members of the cohort. A peripheral blood sample was collected from each donor, and TCR beta sequencing was performed on peripheral blood mononuclear cells. Genomic DNA extraction from the blood cell samples was performed with the Qiagen DNeasy Blood Extraction Kit. This clonotype was sampled from a woman in her forties in good health and CMV-seronegative. This receptor chain uses TRBV6-1 and TRBJ1-2; a weak D assignment points to TRBD1 (5 bases agree). Sequencing input: PBMCs. The CDR3 has the sequence CASSLQEIYGYTF. The nucleotides read TGTGCCAGCAGCCTACAGGAAATCTATGGCTACACCTTC.